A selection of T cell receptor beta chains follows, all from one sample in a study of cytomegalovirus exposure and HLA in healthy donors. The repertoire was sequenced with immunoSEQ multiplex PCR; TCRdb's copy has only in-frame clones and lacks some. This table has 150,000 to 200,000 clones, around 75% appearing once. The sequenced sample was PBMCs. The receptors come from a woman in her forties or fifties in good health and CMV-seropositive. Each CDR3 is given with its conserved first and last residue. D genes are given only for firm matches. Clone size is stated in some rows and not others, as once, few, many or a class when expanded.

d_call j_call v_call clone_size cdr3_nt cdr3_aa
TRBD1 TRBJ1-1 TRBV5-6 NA TGTGCCAGCAGCTCCATAGGGGGCCTACACATGAACACTGAAGCTTTCTTT CASSSIGGLHMNTEAFF
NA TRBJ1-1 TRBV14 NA TGTGCCAGCAGCCCCAACCTGGGCAGCGAAGCTTTCTTT CASSPNLGSEAFF
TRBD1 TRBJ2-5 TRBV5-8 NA TGTGCCAGCAGCCTCGGACAGGGGAGAAGTGAGACCCAGTACTTC CASSLGQGRSETQYF
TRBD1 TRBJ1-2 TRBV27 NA TGTGCCAGCAGTCTCTCCCGGACAGGGAAACATGGCTACACCTTC CASSLSRTGKHGYTF
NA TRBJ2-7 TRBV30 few TGTGCCTGGAGTAGCTCAATCTCCTACGAGCAGTACTTC CAWSSSISYEQYF
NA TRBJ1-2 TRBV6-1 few TGTGCCAGCAGCCAGTACGACTATGGCTACACCTTC CASSQYDYGYTF
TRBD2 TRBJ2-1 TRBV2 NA TGTGCCAGCAGCGGACTAGTTAATGAGCAGTTCTTC CASSGLVNEQFF
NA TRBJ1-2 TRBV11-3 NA TGTGCCAGCAGCCGGGGGACCGGGGATGGCTACACCTTC CASSRGTGDGYTF
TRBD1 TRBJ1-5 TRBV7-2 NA TGTGCCAGCAGCCCGCGGACAGGGAGCAATCAGCCCCAGCATTTT CASSPRTGSNQPQHF
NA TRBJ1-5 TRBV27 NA TGTGCCAGCAGTGAAAACGGTCAGCCCCAGCATTTT CASSENGQPQHF
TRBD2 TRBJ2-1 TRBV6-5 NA TGTGCCAGCAGTCTAAGACTAGCGGGGAGCCATGAGCAGTTCTTC CASSLRLAGSHEQFF
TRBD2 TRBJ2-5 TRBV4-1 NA TGCGCCAGCAGCCAAGATTTACTAGCGGGAACCCAGTACTTC CASSQDLLAGTQYF
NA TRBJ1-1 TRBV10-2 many TGCGCCAGCAGTGACACACTATTGCCGAACACTGAAGCTTTCTTT CASSDTLLPNTEAFF
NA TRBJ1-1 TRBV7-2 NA TGTGCCAGCAGCCCACGGAGGGCGAACACTGAAGCTTTCTTT CASSPRRANTEAFF
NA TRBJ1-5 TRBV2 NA TGTGCCAGCAGTGTACAAATGGTCGAACAGCCCCAGCATTTT CASSVQMVEQPQHF
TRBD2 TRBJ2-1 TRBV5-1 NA TGCGCCAGCGGGACCGGGACTAGCGTCTCTAGTGAGCAGTTCTTC CASGTGTSVSSEQFF
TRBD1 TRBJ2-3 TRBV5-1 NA TGCGCCAGCAGCTTGGGACAGGGTGAGAGAGATACGCAGTATTTT CASSLGQGERDTQYF
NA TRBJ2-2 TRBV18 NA TGTGCCAGCTCAGTCACAGGGAACACCGGGGAGCTGTTTTTT CASSVTGNTGELFF
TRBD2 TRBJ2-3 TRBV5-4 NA TGTGCCAGCAGCTTAGCGGGGGGCTACACAGATACGCAGTATTTT CASSLAGGYTDTQYF
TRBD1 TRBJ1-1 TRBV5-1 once TGCGCCAGCAGACGGACAGGCTCGAACACTGAAGCTTTCTTT CASRRTGSNTEAFF
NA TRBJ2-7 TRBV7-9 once TGTGCCAGCAGCCTGGGAGTCTACGAGCAGTACTTC CASSLGVYEQYF
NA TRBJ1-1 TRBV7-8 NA TGTGCCAGCAGCTTAGTAGGCCTGCAGGCAGCTTTCTTT CASSLVGLQAAFF
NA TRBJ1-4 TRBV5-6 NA TGTGCCAGCAGCTTGGCTGGTCACGGTGAAAAACTGTTTTTT CASSLAGHGEKLFF
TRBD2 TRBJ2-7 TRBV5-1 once TGCGCCAGCAGCCACGGGACTAGCAGCGAGCAGTACTTC CASSHGTSSEQYF
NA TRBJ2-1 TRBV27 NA TGTGCCAGCAGTCGTGGGACGGGCGGGCGGGGTGACAATGAGCAGTTCTTC CASSRGTGGRGDNEQFF
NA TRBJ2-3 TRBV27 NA TGTGCCAGTGGGGCGGTTAAAGATACGCAGTATTTT CASGAVKDTQYF
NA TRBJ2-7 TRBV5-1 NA TGCGCCAGCAGCTTGGAACAGGGCCGCTACGAGCAGTACTTC CASSLEQGRYEQYF
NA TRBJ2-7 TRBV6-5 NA TGTGCCAGCAGTTACGCTCTCGTTCGGAGCTCCGACGAGCAGTACTTC CASSYALVRSSDEQYF
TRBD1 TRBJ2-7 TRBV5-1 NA TGCGCCAGCAGCCAGACCGGGACAGGGTACGAGCAGTACTTC CASSQTGTGYEQYF
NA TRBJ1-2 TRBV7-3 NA TGTGCCAGCAGCCCCGGGTCCGCCAGCATAGCCGACTACACCTTC CASSPGSASIADYTF
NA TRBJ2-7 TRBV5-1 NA TGCGCCAGCAGCTTGAGTTCAACAGTCTCCTACGAGCAGTACTTC CASSLSSTVSYEQYF
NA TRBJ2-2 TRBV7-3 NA TGTGCCAGCAGCTCAACGACTAGTTCCGGGGAGCTGTTTTTT CASSSTTSSGELFF
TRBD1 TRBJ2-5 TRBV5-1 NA TGCGCCAGCAGCTTGGGGGACAGGGCAAAAGAGACCCAGTACTTC CASSLGDRAKETQYF
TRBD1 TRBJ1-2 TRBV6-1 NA TGTGCCAGCAGTGAATGGACAGGGCCTGGAGGCTACACCTTC CASSEWTGPGGYTF
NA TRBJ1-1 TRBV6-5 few TGTGCCAGCACATCATCGGAGTCGAACACTGAAGCTTTCTTT CASTSSESNTEAFF
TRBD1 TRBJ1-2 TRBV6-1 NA TGTGCCAGCACCAAGACAGGGGGCGCGAGTGGCTACACCTTC CASTKTGGASGYTF
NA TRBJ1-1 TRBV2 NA TGTGCCAGCAAAGGACAGCCGAACACTGAAGCTTTCTTT CASKGQPNTEAFF
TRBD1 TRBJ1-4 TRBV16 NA TGTGCCAGCAGCCAGTTTAGATCCCCTGGACAGGGGAATGAAAAACTGTTTTTT CASSQFRSPGQGNEKLFF
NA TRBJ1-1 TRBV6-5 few TGTGCCAGCAGTCCCGTCAATGGGGAGGAGGCTTTCTTT CASSPVNGEEAFF
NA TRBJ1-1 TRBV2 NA TGTGCCAGCAGGGTAGACGGGGTAAACACTGAAGCTTTCTTT CASRVDGVNTEAFF
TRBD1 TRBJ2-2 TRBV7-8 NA TGTGCCAGCAGCTTAGCGAATAGGGGGCAGGCCGGGGAGCTGTTTTTT CASSLANRGQAGELFF
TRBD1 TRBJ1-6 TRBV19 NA TGTGCCACCCAAGGGACAGTTAATTCACCCCTCCACTTT CATQGTVNSPLHF
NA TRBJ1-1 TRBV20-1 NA TGCAGTGCTAGAGAGAATGCGGGAGCTTTCTTT CSARENAGAFF
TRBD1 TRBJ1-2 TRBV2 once TGTGCCAGCAGGCAGGGGACAGGCACCTTCTATGGCTACACCTTC CASRQGTGTFYGYTF